The present T cell receptor (beta chain) was sequenced within a study of cytomegalovirus exposure and HLA in healthy donors listed by TCRdb under 2017. About the study as a whole: In an earlier analysis of around 540 of the donors, under 300 Gb of sequence data and about 110 million unique TCR beta sequences from 180 million or so T cells were reported. On average, roughly 250,000 unique TCR beta nucleotide sequences were sequenced per donor among fewer than 500 genotyped donors of the cohort, with 15% to 20% of those sequences being non-productive. Using immunosequencing, the study profiled T cell repertoires from 500 to 800 subjects and related those repertoires to cytomegalovirus serostatus. Roughly 300 gigabases of sequencing data and approximately 91 million unique TCR sequences made up an early release that covered about 640 HLA-typed donors. Among the roughly 370 genotyped donors, roughly 80% belonged to the genetic ancestry cluster associated with self-reported Caucasian donors. Besides the first cohort of around 700 subjects, a separate validation cohort made up of 120 or so different subjects was used. All discovery cohort repertoires had been generated on a single sequencing platform. Rather than using new phenotypic data, the later analysis identified candidate immune exposures from TCR beta sequences and from how often those sequences occurred across donors. A later genetic analysis took genome-wide SNP genotypes for about 55% of the roughly 700 donors and used that subset as a discovery cohort. A later analysis re-examined previously published TCR beta repertoires from more than 600 donors and added high-resolution HLA genotyping to investigate patterns of TCR occurrence. The number of typed donors differed by locus: about 620-640 for A, B, C, DRB1 and DQB1; about 520 for DQA1; approximately 600 for DPA1; and about 470 for DPB1. Because of strong linkage in the cohort, roughly five DR-DQ haplotypes were treated as single units for association and clustering. Donor age, sex, ethnicity and CMV serostatus were collected together with the repertoire data. HLA typing covered class I and class II loci at four-digit resolution. The study combined high-throughput TCR immunosequencing, statistical association of individual TCRs with disease status, and machine learning to predict cytomegalovirus infection status. An earlier analysis of 450 to 750 of the donors used high-throughput TCR beta sequencing to judge whether each TCR beta V gene segment behaved as functional or pseudogenic. The study aimed to test whether cataloging public T cell receptors could reveal signatures of past pathogen exposure. What the research found in general, with its limitations: Compared with the 666-donor mean, donors in an Asian-associated ancestry cluster had fewer N-insertions in productive TCRs, according to a later genetic analysis. In an earlier analysis of under 600 of the donors, most TCR beta V segments were observed in productive rearrangements about 90% or about 30% of the time, broadly matching IMGT annotations. Cytomegalovirus status was reported to be diagnosed by the classifier with high specificity and sensitivity in both the original and validation cohorts. At a false discovery rate of 0.05, a later analysis linked roughly 17,000 TCR beta sequences to specific HLA alleles. A cluster of highly shared sequence variants was judged likely to represent a technical artifact of the sequencing pipeline. Roughly uniform sequencing depth across donors was assumed in presence/absence analyses, although this assumption may not hold. A later analysis found that most CMV-associated TCR beta chains appeared HLA-restricted, with HLA associations seemingly driven largely by CMV exposure. In a later analysis, HLA-associated TCR beta chains showed more clonal expansion and lower generation probabilities than non-associated chains that were equally common. Because counts were too low, under 20 rarely observed V segments, including chromosome 9 orphons, were left out of the earlier analysis of approximately 500 of the donors. Assigning TCR associations to individual alleles was difficult when HLA alleles, especially DR and DQ, strongly co-occurred. In this cohort, only TCR beta chains were sequenced, and detectable features were limited by the absence of alpha or paired-chain data. Correlated functional status among segregating V segments might reflect linkage disequilibrium, but an unknown experimental factor could not be ruled out. A total of some 180 TCR beta chains were listed by the study as associated with cytomegalovirus. Because the 87-base-pair reads could not distinguish some IMGT-functional V segments, including TRBV6-2 and TRBV6-3, those segments were excluded. Most TCR sequences were observed very rarely across donors, whereas some public TCRs were present in many individuals. A later analysis found that TCR association rates varied across HLA loci, with DRB1 alleles showing the most associated TCRs and HLA-C alleles the fewest. The only immune exposure information available for the cohort was CMV serostatus. HLA typing was unavailable for some donors at each locus, so association tests used only the typed subset. According to the authors, the approach could potentially be generalized to other disease states and immunological phenotypes. A further reported finding was that TCR beta sequences accurately predicted the HLA-A and HLA-B alleles for most subjects in the first cohort. In a later analysis, several top co-occurrence clusters were reported to appear linked to parvovirus B19, influenza, CMV and Epstein-Barr virus. In a later genetic analysis, a missense DCLRE1C variant was associated with V-gene and J-gene trimming of TCR beta chains, and the association was replicated in an independent cohort. A few of the identified cytomegalovirus-associated TCR beta chains were confirmed in vitro to be specific for cytomegalovirus antigens.

The cohort consisted of approximately 670 healthy bone marrow donors. At the time of sampling, every cohort member was nominally healthy, though immune exposures that went unrecorded were likely present. The donor was CMV seropositive and belonged to the group of 250 to 300 seropositive cohort members. Every donor gave a peripheral blood sample, and the peripheral blood mononuclear cells from that sample were used for TCR beta sequencing. The Qiagen DNeasy Blood Extraction Kit was used to extract genomic DNA from the blood cell samples. Receptor libraries were prepared by the immunoSEQ multiplex PCR assay. For the multiplex PCR, a mixture combining 60 forward primers for TCR Vbeta segments and 13 reverse primers for TCR Jbeta segments was used. The CDR3 region of rearranged TCR beta genes was amplified from genomic DNA by a multiplex PCR assay. On the Illumina HiSeq System, the amplified TCR beta libraries were sequenced as 87-base-pair reads. The study's processing was this. A later analysis counted about 80 million unique TCR beta chains across the 700 or so repertoires, and roughly 9.9 million of these chains were shared by at least two donors. A nearest-neighbor algorithm error-corrected the raw reads and collapsed the reads into unique sequences, merging closely related sequences to remove PCR and sequencing errors. To assign V, D and J gene segments, CDR3 sequences were aligned to IMGT reference sequences. For a sequence to be retained, a match of at least six nucleotides to both a V gene segment and a J gene segment was required. A rearrangement counted as productive if the CDR3 had no stop codons and remained in frame with V and J, and every other rearrangement counted as non-productive. Following IMGT convention, CDR3 was defined as the stretch from the second conserved V-encoded cysteine to the conserved J-encoded phenylalanine. In an earlier analysis of more than 550 of the donors, sequences lacking an unambiguous match to a single V gene segment were excluded. In an earlier analysis of roughly 600 of the donors, a V segment was called functional when productive rearrangements were above 56.7%, and segregating when the standard deviation between donors exceeded 5%. A statistical classification framework was built to diagnose cytomegalovirus status from the catalog of TCR beta chain sequences. V and J gene assignment, in a later analysis, came from comparing TCR nucleotide sequences with IMGT/GENE-DB human TR gene sequences. A later analysis assigned CDR3 sequences and most-parsimonious VDJ recombination scenarios with the TCRdist pipeline. A later analysis defined each TCR beta chain by its CDR3 amino acid sequence plus V-gene family, and excluded reads lacking a unique V-gene family. A later analysis removed 600 or so highly shared, low-generation-probability nucleotide sequences to deal with suspected cross-contamination and a sequencing artifact. In a later analysis, a clonal expansion index for each public chain was calculated from normalized within-repertoire ranks of inferred template counts. In a later analysis, generation probabilities were computed with a VDJ recombination model fitted to out-of-frame rearrangements, and the resulting probabilities were checked against IGoR. Hypergeometric tests were used in a later analysis to score TCR-TCR, TCR-HLA and TCR-CMV co-occurrence, with a repertoire-size bias correction applied to the TCR pairs. A later analysis estimated false discovery rates by permuting HLA or CMV assignments 20 times. In a later analysis, co-occurring TCRs were grouped with DBSCAN, and TCRdist sequence similarity was added when clustering was performed within HLA-allele-positive subsets. For co-occurrence clustering, repertoires with fewer than 30,000 or more than 120,000 public chains were excluded, along with roughly five repertoires with anomalous nucleotide sharing. Here the immuneACCESS table is served through TCRdb, limited to in-frame sequences with V and J called. Missing clones are a known gap in these copies; in checked studies unresolved V genes cover under half, and the rest lacks a known reason. That table is the source of V, J and clone size, and D and trimming were worked out from the DNA. The sample table records 72,000 or so clones; roughly 75% of these occur just once. The top ten hold 7.4% of the sample.

Comment on this clone: The antigen it recognizes is unknown. Per-base qualities were not stored, and no clone one base away is much larger.

After removal of 2 bases from V and 8 bases from J, the junction retains 15 bases not matched to a gene. Looking up the germline V gene yields CDR1 LGHNA and CDR2 YNFKEQ. The CDR3 measures 18 amino acids from cysteine to phenylalanine. The only DNA kept is the CDR3, 54 bases in frame from the first base. This TCR derives from a woman aged 25 to 39 in good health and CMV-seropositive. The chain is assembled from TRBV4-2 and TRBJ2-1; the junction holds 10 bases that match TRBD2. Input material: PBMCs. The nucleotide sequence is given as TGTGCCAGCAGCCAAAGCCCCGATCTAGCGGGAGTGGGGTATGAGCAGTTCTTC. It codes for CASSQSPDLAGVGYEQFF.